This TCR beta chain stems from a study of tumor and adjacent non-tumor tissue in lung cancer. Study findings and constraints: Compared with tumor, normal lung showed significantly lower TCR diversity.

This sample's RNA came from whole unsorted tissue. Per germline, CDR1 SGHRS and CDR2 YFSETQ. The CDR3 extends over 12 amino acids. With respect to this clonotype: No antigen is known for it. A read error is possible here, since a much larger clone lies one base away.

A modified ARM-PCR protocol with three rounds of nested PCR amplified TCRbeta. TCRdb independently ran MiXCR on the multiplex PCR reads; one entry per CDR3 protein. Of roughly 81,000 distinct CDR3 sequences listed, roughly 70% were seen once; the top ten hold roughly 12%. This sequence joins TRBV5-1 and TRBJ2-1, with D maybe TRBD1 (5 bases). The source is a woman in her 70s with non-small cell lung cancer. Input material: lung tumor tissue. The CDR3 DNA follows: TGCGCCAGCAGCTCAGGACACAATGGGCAGTTCTTC. This sequence encodes CASSSGHNGQFF.